These T cell receptor beta chains were read from a single sample in a study of blood T cells in healthy people across ages. TCRdb used MiXCR to reprocess the 5' RACE reads, holding one entry per CDR3 protein. The data show about 830,000 distinct CDR3 sequences, around 62% seen once. The sequenced sample consisted of blood. The receptors were gathered from a man between 25 and 39 years old in good health. Both conserved end residues are part of each CDR3. The listing skips clone size in some rows; elsewhere it reads once, few, many or a size class.

j_call v_call clone_size cdr3_aa
TRBJ1-2 TRBV12-3/TRBV12-4 - CASSVRTGDYGYTF
TRBJ1-2 TRBV19 - CASSTPPGSHIGYTF
TRBJ2-5 TRBV28 few CASSPQGWETQYF
TRBJ2-1 TRBV2 - CASSVEGQGFNEQFF
TRBJ2-7 TRBV4-1 - CASSQDRGSRVLSSYEQYF
TRBJ1-2 TRBV7-2 - CASSLEMTGNYGYTF
TRBJ2-1 TRBV5-1 - CASSLGGNRVYNEQFF
TRBJ2-7 TRBV25-1 - CASSGGRGAAYEQYF
TRBJ2-7 TRBV12-3/TRBV12-4 few CASRSDRSHEQYF
TRBJ1-2 TRBV29-1 - CSVRREGIYGYTF
TRBJ2-2 TRBV6-5 - CASSLRRWTGELFF
TRBJ1-1 TRBV4-2 few CASSPSNRGPEAFF
- TRBV2 - CASTPDRGPEETQYF
TRBJ2-3 TRBV15 few CATSRAQREGTDTQYF
TRBJ1-2 TRBV7-9 - CASSLISSSNYGYTF
- TRBV12-3/TRBV12-4 once CASRGRGTQYF
TRBJ1-6 TRBV20-1 - CSASGLGSPLHF
TRBJ2-4 TRBV27 - CASSLIGPAKNIQYF
TRBJ1-1 TRBV7-8 few CASSLGGDLNTEAFF
TRBJ1-5 TRBV20-1 - CSARPHQGQDNQPQHF
TRBJ2-4 TRBV5-1 - CASSLARENQGNIQYF
TRBJ1-1 TRBV5-1 - CASSPGGAPMNTEAFF
TRBJ2-5 TRBV9 once CASNVTGTSWETRYF
- TRBV14 few CASSQVPGLAGTYEQYF
TRBJ2-2 TRBV4-3 many CASSPGTINTGELFF
TRBJ2-7 TRBV9 - CASSVAPSGTYEQYF
TRBJ2-1 TRBV29-1 few CSVGVSGGNEQFF